This entry is about one T cell receptor beta chain. This entry is derived from a study of neoadjuvant anti-PD-1 for oral cavity cancer. Here immunoSEQ multiplex PCR was the method, and the copy in TCRdb shows in-frame clones only, minus some. Among 9,500 to 15,000 clones listed, less than 80% were seen once. Time point meaning: after neoadjuvant nivolumab, at surgical resection. Blood cells were analyzed directly, without culture or expansion. Germline-derived CDR1 and CDR2 are SQVTM and ANQGSEA. The CDR3 contains 11 residues. The V and J ends lost 6 bases and 2 bases respectively, with 7 bases between them.

The source was PBMCs, collected after nivolumab (anti-PD-1) treatment. This clonotype was obtained from a person between 35 and 79 years old with oral cavity squamous cell carcinoma. V gene TRBV29-1 combines with J gene TRBJ1-2, with D unclear. The CDR3 reads CSVGRNYGYTF. The CDR3 bases are TGCAGCGTCGGACGGAACTATGGCTACACCTTC. The whole variable domain, remainder taken from reference TRBV29-1 and TRBJ1-2, is SAVISQKPSRDICQRGTSLTIQCQVDSQVTMMFWYRQQPGQSLTLIATANQGSEATYESGFVIDKFPISRPNLTFSTLTVSNMSPEDSSIYLCSVGRNYGYTFGSGTRLTVV.